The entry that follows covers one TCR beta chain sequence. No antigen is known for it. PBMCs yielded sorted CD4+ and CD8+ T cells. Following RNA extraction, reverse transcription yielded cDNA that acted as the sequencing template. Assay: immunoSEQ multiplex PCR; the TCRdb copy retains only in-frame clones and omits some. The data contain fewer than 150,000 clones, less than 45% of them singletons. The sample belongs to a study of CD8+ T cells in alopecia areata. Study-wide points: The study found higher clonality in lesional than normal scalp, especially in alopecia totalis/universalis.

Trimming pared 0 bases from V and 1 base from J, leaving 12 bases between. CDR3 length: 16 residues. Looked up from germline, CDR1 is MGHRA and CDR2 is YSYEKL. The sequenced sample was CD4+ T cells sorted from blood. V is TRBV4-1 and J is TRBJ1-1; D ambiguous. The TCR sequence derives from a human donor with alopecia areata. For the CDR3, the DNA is TGCGCCAGCAGCCAAGATACATACAGATCGAACACTGAAGCTTTCTTT. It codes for CASSQDTYRSNTEAFF.